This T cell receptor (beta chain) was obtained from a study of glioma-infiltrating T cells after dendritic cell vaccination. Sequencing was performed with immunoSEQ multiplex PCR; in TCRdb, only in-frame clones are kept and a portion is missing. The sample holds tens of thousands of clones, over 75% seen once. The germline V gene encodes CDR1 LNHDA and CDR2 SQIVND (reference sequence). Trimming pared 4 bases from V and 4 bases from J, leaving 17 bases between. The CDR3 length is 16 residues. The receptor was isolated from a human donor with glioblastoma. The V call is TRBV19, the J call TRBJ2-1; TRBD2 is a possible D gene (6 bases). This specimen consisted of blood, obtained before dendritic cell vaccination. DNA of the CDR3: TGTGCCAGTAGTAATGGTGGCGGGACGGTATACAATGAGCAGTTCTTC. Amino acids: CASSNGGGTVYNEQFF.